The 29 T cell receptor beta chains in this list originate from one sample, sequenced in a study of T-cell reconstitution after alpha-beta-depleted transplantation in children. Unique molecular identifiers were used to barcode this TCRbeta library. One entry per CDR3 protein, called by TCRdb with MiXCR from the PCR reads. The table lists roughly 500,000 distinct CDR3 sequences, about 10% of them singletons, with roughly 2.1% in the top ten. The sequencing here drew on PBMCs, taken before TCRalphabeta/CD19-depleted stem cell transplant. The receptor source for this set is a child aged 2 to 15 with inherited bone marrow failure, due to receive a stem cell transplant.

This clonotype appeared many times. The chain is built from TRBV27 and TRBJ2-3; 8 bases align to TRBD1. Trimming cost V 6 bases and J 2 bases; bases outside gene matches: 4. Germline V lookup: CDR1 MNHEY, CDR2 SMNVEV (reference sequence). The CDR3 runs 14 residues. As DNA, the CDR3 is TGTGCCAGCAGGCGGACAGGGACCACAGATACGCAGTATTTT. Residues: CASRRTGTTDTQYF.

This clonotype was observed at least ten times. The chain employs TRBV12-3 or TRBV12-4 and TRBJ1-3; no clear D gene. The V gene lost 5 bases and the J gene lost 0 bases, with 11 bases spanning the gap. This CDR3 spans 15 amino acids. The CDR3 region is CASSSTVPSGNTIYF. The CDR3 region has the DNA TGTGCCAGCAGTAGTACAGTCCCCTCTGGAAACACCATATATTTT.

This clonotype was recorded at least ten times. The gene calls are TRBV10-3 and TRBJ2-2, with TRBD2 matching 13 bases. V was pared by 3 bases and J by 4 bases, with 8 bases of the junction left unmatched. Germline CDR1 and CDR2: ENHRY and SYGVKD. This CDR3 comprises 18 residues. The CDR3 DNA sequence: TGTGCCATCAGTGACCCCGGACTAGCGGGAGTGGGCACCGGGGAGCTGTTTTTT. Its translation: CAISDPGLAGVGTGELFF.

This clonotype has a count of ten or more. The chain combines TRBV6-2 or TRBV6-3 with TRBJ2-7; perhaps TRBD2 as D (5 bases). The CDR3 is 13 residues long. The V gene's germline CDR1 is MNHEY and CDR2 SVGEGT. V was shortened by 2 bases and J by 0 bases, with 5 bases between the two germline ends. The CDR3 spells CASSYDYSYEQYF. DNA of the CDR3: TGTGCCAGCAGTTACGACTACTCCTACGAGCAGTACTTC.

This clonotype was seen at least ten times. The chain combines TRBV20-1 with TRBJ2-3; 11 nucleotides line up with TRBD2. The CDR3 loop spans 16 amino acids. V dropped 0 bases and J dropped 6; count of bases not matched to a gene: 8. Germline CDR1 reads DFQATT; CDR2 reads SNEGSKA (reference sequence). CDR3 in DNA: TGCAGTGCTAGAGACAACCGACTAGCGGGATTGGATACGCAGTATTTT. This codes for CSARDNRLAGLDTQYF.

This clonotype has a count of ten or more. This chain joins TRBV5-4 and TRBJ2-5, with no clear D. CDR3 length: 15 amino acids. Between the trimmed V and J ends, which lost 0 bases and 5 bases, there was a span of 14 bases. CDR1 and CDR2 from the germline V gene are SGHNT and YYREEE (reference sequence). The DNA of the CDR3 is TGTGCCAGCAGCTTGGCCGGCACCAGAGGCGAGACCCAGTACTTC. It codes for CASSLAGTRGETQYF. Full variable domain (missing parts from reference TRBV5-4 and TRBJ2-5): ETGVTQSPTHLIKTRGQQVTLRCSSQSGHNTVSWYQQALGQGPQFIFQYYREEENGRGNFPPRFSGLQFPNYSSELNVNALELDDSALYLCASSLAGTRGETQYFGPGTRLLVL.

This clonotype was recorded many times. The chain recombines TRBV5-1 with TRBJ2-2, with TRBD1 matching 9 bases. The CDR3 runs 14 residues. Germline trimming cut 7 bases from V and 4 bases from J; bases unmatched to any gene: 5. Germline CDR1 SGHRS, CDR2 YFSETQ. The CDR3 DNA reads TGCGCCAGCTACCGGGACAGGGCCACCGGGGAGCTGTTTTTT. Protein: CASYRDRATGELFF.

The chain links TRBV4-2 to TRBJ2-4, with 7 bases matching TRBD2. From germline, CDR1 is LGHNA and CDR2 YNFKEQ. The CDR3 runs 16 residues. The V gene end was trimmed by 0 bases and the J gene end by 7 bases; junction bases not matched to a gene: 9. CDR3 in amino acids: CASSQDSLLAPNIQYF. The CDR3 DNA is TGTGCCAGCAGCCAAGATTCTTTACTAGCGCCTAACATTCAGTACTTC.

The V and J genes are TRBV6-2 or TRBV6-3 and TRBJ2-1; 8 nucleotides agree with TRBD2. V dropped 6 bases and J dropped 3; count of bases not matched to a gene: 7. This CDR3 is built from 15 residues. Germline values: CDR1 MNHEY, CDR2 SVGEGT. For the CDR3, the DNA is TGTGCCAGCAGGGCGGCGGGAGGACTCTACAATGAGCAGTTCTTC. Residues: CASRAAGGLYNEQFF.

This clonotype was recorded many times. V gene TRBV24-1 combines with J gene TRBJ2-1, with 9 nucleotides matching TRBD2. This CDR3 spans 19 amino acids. Germline V CDR1 and CDR2: KGHDR, SFDVKD. V was pared by 4 bases and J by 0 bases, with 12 bases of the junction left unmatched. CDR3 sequence reads: CATSDHLAGAISSYNEQFF. The CDR3 nucleotides read TGTGCCACCAGTGACCATTTAGCGGGAGCCATTTCCTCCTACAATGAGCAGTTCTTC.

This clonotype was counted many times. The gene calls are TRBV27 and TRBJ2-7; D is undetermined. CDR1 is MNHEY and CDR2 is SMNVEV in the germline V gene (reference sequence). The length of the CDR3 is 14 residues. The V end lost 7 bases, the J end lost 1 base, and 14 bases lay between the germline ends. The CDR3, as DNA: TGTGCCAGCAAACCTCTTACAGCGTCCTACGAGCAGTACTTC. The encoded protein is CASKPLTASYEQYF.

This clonotype has a handful of counts. This chain joins TRBV29-1 and TRBJ2-7; the match to TRBD2 covers 8 bases. The trim removed 0 bases at V and 2 bases at J, leaving 9 bases unmatched. CDR1 and CDR2 from the germline V gene are SQVTM and ANQGSEA. The CDR3 extends over 16 amino acids. The CDR3: CSVEDPGGDPAYEQYF. The CDR3 region has the DNA TGCAGCGTTGAAGATCCGGGAGGGGATCCCGCCTACGAGCAGTACTTC.

This clonotype occurred a few times. The chain uses TRBV30 and TRBJ1-1; TRBD1 aligns across 7 bases. The J segment lost 5 bases and the V segment lost 3 bases, leaving 15 bases of the junction unmatched. This CDR3 comprises 16 residues. CDR1 and CDR2 (germline): GTSNPN, SVGIG (reference sequence). CDR3 DNA sequence: TGTGCCTGGAGGACCTGGACAGGCCCCGAGGGGACTGAAGCTTTCTTT. Encoded protein: CAWRTWTGPEGTEAFF.

This clonotype was seen at least ten times. The chain is built from TRBV20-1 and TRBJ2-7, with D maybe TRBD1 (5 bases). Trimming removed 2 bases from V and 3 bases from J, with 11 bases in between. Germline V gene sequence: CDR1 DFQATT, CDR2 SNEGSKA (reference sequence). This CDR3 is 13 amino acids long. The CDR3 here is CSARNGHIYEQYF. For the CDR3, the DNA is TGCAGTGCTAGAAATGGACATATCTACGAGCAGTACTTC.

This clonotype was seen at least ten times. The rearrangement links TRBV7-2 to TRBJ2-2; 7 bases match TRBD2. This CDR3 is 17 amino acids long. Germline-derived CDR1 and CDR2 are SGHTA and FQGNSA. V gave up 4 bases and J gave up 4 bases; unmatched junction bases: 12. The CDR3 nucleotides are TGTGCCAGCAGCTCGCCACCGGGACTACGTTTCACCGGGGAGCTGTTTTTT. This encodes CASSSPPGLRFTGELFF.

This clonotype was recorded many times. The rearrangement uses TRBV7-2 and TRBJ2-7; D remains ambiguous. Germline V gene data show CDR1 as SGHTA and CDR2 as FQGNSA. V was clipped by 5 bases and J by 2 bases, with 16 bases between them. The CDR3 is made up of 15 amino acids. The CDR3 is CASSKRAGSTYEQYF. The CDR3 DNA reads as TGTGCCAGCAGCAAAAGGGCCGGCAGTACCTACGAGCAGTACTTC.

This clonotype has at least ten counts. The chain employs TRBV27 and TRBJ2-7, with D perhaps matching TRBD2 (7 bases). The CDR3 length is 16 residues. Between the trimmed V and J ends, which lost 8 bases and 1 base, there was a span of 21 bases. Germline lookup yields CDR1 MNHEY and CDR2 SMNVEV (reference sequence). The CDR3 DNA reads as TGTGCCAGCTGGGGGGGAACAGGGCAAGCGTCCTACGAGCAGTACTTC. It codes for CASWGGTGQASYEQYF.

There are many counts of this clonotype. This chain joins TRBV4-1 and TRBJ2-1, with a tentative D call TRBD2 (6 bases). The germline V and J ends were trimmed by 5 bases and 0 bases, with 17 bases remaining between them. This CDR3 region has 17 residues. The germline CDR1 and CDR2 sequences are MGHRA and YSYEKL. CDR3 protein: CASSLYLAEDSYNEQFF. The DNA of the CDR3 is TGCGCCAGCAGCTTATACTTAGCGGAAGACTCCTACAATGAGCAGTTCTTC.

This chain uses TRBV6-4 with TRBJ2-7; 8 nucleotides align to TRBD1. This CDR3 comprises 12 residues. CDR1 is MRHNA, CDR2 SNTAGT, per germline. J gave up 6 bases and V 8 bases, and 6 bases lay outside the gene matches. The CDR3 DNA reads as TGTGCCAGCCGAGGACAGGGAGGCGAGCAGTACTTC. Residues: CASRGQGGEQYF.

There are a few counts of this clonotype. The chain has TRBV2 and TRBJ1-2; D is ambiguous. Trimming left V 6 bases short and J 2 bases short, with 13 bases between. Germline V gene lookup returns CDR1 SNHLY and CDR2 FYNNEI. This CDR3 is 14 amino acids long. The CDR3 coding sequence is TGTGCCAGCAGCTCCCGGCCGGAGAACTATGGCTACACCTTC. This sequence encodes CASSSRPENYGYTF.

This clonotype occurred many times. Here the CDR3 DNA reads TGTGCCAGCTCCTACGTGCGGGAAGCTAATGAAAAACTGTTTTTT. Translated, it gives CASSYVREANEKLFF. This sequence joins TRBV2 and TRBJ1-4; D not certain. The CDR3 runs to 15 residues. V gave up 8 bases and J gave up 3 bases, with 16 bases separating them. The germline V gene encodes CDR1 SNHLY and CDR2 FYNNEI. Using reference TRBV2 and TRBJ1-4 for the parts outside the CDR3, the full variable domain is EPEVTQTPSHQVTQMGQEVILRCVPISNHLYFYWYRQILGQKVEFLVSFYNNEISEKSEIFDDQFSVERPDGSNFTLKIRSTKLEDSAMYFCASSYVREANEKLFFGSGTQLSVL.

As regards this clonotype: A much larger clone lies one base from this, so it may be a read error. The gene calls are TRBV7-2 and TRBJ2-2, with TRBD2 matching over 8 bases. V shed 5 bases, J shed 3 bases, and the junction held 11 bases outside the gene matches. CDR1 is SGHTA and CDR2 is FQGNSA in the germline V gene. This CDR3 comprises 17 residues. The CDR3 is CASSQTDSGMDTGELFF. The CDR3 coding sequence is TGTGCCAGCAGCCAGACAGATAGCGGGATGGACACCGGGGAGCTGTTTTTT.

This clonotype has at least ten counts. The CDR3 sequence: CASSLILAGGRLETQYF. CDR3 nucleotides: TGTGCCAGCAGTCTTATTCTAGCGGGAGGCCGGTTGGAGACCCAGTACTTC. The chain has TRBV28 and TRBJ2-5; TRBD2 matches 11 bases. CDR1 is MDHEN, CDR2 SYDVKM, per germline. The J segment lost 5 bases and the V segment lost 5 bases, leaving 13 bases of the junction unmatched. This CDR3 is built from 17 residues.

With regard to this clonotype: An end of the junction does not agree with germline; a read error may underlie this. The chain is built from TRBV4-3 and TRBJ2-1; 8 bases fit TRBD1. The CDR3 is made up of 19 amino acids. Germline-derived CDR1 and CDR2 are LGHNA and YSLEER. CDR3 loop: CVSRSDRAERSRSYNEQFF. The CDR3 coding sequence is TGCGTCAGCAGGTCGGACAGGGCGGAGCGCTCCCGCTCCTACAATGAGCAGTTCTTC.

This clonotype was found many times. This chain uses TRBV4-3 with TRBJ2-1, with 9 bases identical to TRBD2. Germline V lookup: CDR1 LGHNA, CDR2 YSLEER. The CDR3 covers 17 residues. V lost 0 bases, J lost 7 bases, and 10 bases stayed unmatched. In DNA, the CDR3 is TGCGCCAGCAGCCAAGATCAATTAGCGGGGGCCGGGAATGAGCAGTTCTTC. It encodes CASSQDQLAGAGNEQFF.

As regards this clonotype: This may be a read error, as it is one base from a much larger clone. This sequence joins TRBV4-3 and TRBJ2-7; D is unclear. CDR1 LGHNA and CDR2 YSLEER come from the germline V gene. The CDR3 has 14 amino acids. V lost 2 bases, J lost 5 bases, and 13 bases lay in between. The CDR3 DNA sequence: TGCGCCAGCAGCCAATACCTCGCGTGGGACGAGCAGTACTTC. It translates to CASSQYLAWDEQYF.

This clonotype was counted a few times. The chain couples TRBV7-8 to TRBJ1-5, with a tentative D call TRBD1 (5 bases). This CDR3 contains 15 residues. Deletions cut 5 bases from V and 3 bases from J, with 14 bases between. Germline CDR1 SGHVS, CDR2 FQNEAQ. The CDR3 coding sequence is TGTGCCAGCAGCCTCCTACGGGGCACCAATCAGCCCCAGCATTTT. Amino acids: CASSLLRGTNQPQHF.

This rearrangement joins TRBV6-5 to TRBJ2-1; D uncertain. The V end lost 0 bases, the J end lost 8 bases, and 17 bases lay between the germline ends. The CDR3 totals 16 residues. Germline values: CDR1 MNHEY, CDR2 SVGAGI. The chain's CDR3 is CASSYSVTPRVDEQFF. CDR3 coding DNA: TGTGCCAGCAGTTACTCGGTTACTCCACGGGTGGATGAGCAGTTCTTC.

This clonotype was recorded a few times. V gene TRBV27 combines with J gene TRBJ1-6, with D unclear. Trimming removed 0 bases from V and 4 bases from J, with 7 bases in between. The CDR3 length is 15 residues. CDR1 MNHEY and CDR2 SMNVEV come from the germline V gene (reference sequence). CDR3: CASSLSEGYNSPLHF. CDR3 DNA sequence: TGTGCCAGCAGTTTATCGGAGGGATATAATTCACCCCTCCACTTT.